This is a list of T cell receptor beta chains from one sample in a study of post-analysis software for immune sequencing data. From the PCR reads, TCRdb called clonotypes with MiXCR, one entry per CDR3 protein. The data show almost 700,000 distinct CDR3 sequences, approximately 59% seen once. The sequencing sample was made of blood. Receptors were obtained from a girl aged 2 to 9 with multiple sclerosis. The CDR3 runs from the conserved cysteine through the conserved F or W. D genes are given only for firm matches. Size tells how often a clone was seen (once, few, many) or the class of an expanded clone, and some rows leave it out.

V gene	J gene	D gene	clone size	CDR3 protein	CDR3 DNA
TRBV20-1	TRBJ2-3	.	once	CGASAKDTQYF	TGCGGGGCTAGCGCGAAAGATACGCAGTATTTT
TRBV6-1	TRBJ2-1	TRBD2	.	CASTKAGTSGYNEQFF	TGTGCCAGCACCAAAGCCGGGACTAGCGGGTACAATGAGCAGTTCTTC
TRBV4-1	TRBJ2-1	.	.	CASSLLGVVNNEQFF	TGCGCCAGCAGCCTCTTAGGGGTCGTTAACAACGAGCAGTTCTTC
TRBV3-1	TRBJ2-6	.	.	CASSQGWSGANVLTF	TGTGCCAGCAGCCAAGGGTGGTCTGGGGCCAACGTCCTGACTTTC
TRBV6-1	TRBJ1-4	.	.	CASRGNSENEKLFF	TGTGCCAGCAGGGGGAACAGCGAGAATGAAAAACTGTTTTTT
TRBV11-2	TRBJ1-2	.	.	CASSLVGANGYTF	TGTGCCAGCAGCTTAGTGGGGGCCAATGGCTACACCTTC
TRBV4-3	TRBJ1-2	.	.	CASSQDKRAGGYTF	TGCGCCAGCAGCCAAGATAAAAGGGCAGGAGGCTACACCTTC
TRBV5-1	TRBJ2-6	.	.	CASSESPSGANVLTF	TGCGCCAGCAGCGAGTCTCCCTCTGGGGCCAACGTCCTGACTTTC
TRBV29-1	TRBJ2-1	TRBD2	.	CSFGLASYNEQFF	TGCAGCTTCGGACTAGCGAGCTACAATGAGCAGTTCTTC
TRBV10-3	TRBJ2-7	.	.	CAISEGTNYEQYF	TGTGCCATCAGTGAGGGCACGAACTACGAGCAGTACTTC
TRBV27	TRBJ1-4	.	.	CASSRGREPATNEKLFF	TGTGCCAGCAGTCGAGGGCGGGAGCCTGCAACTAATGAAAAACTGTTTTTT
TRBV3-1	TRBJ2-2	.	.	CASSQVYGELFF	TGTGCCAGCAGCCAAGTATACGGGGAGCTGTTTTTT
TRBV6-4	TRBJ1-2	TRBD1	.	CASSPWTGAGYGYTF	TGTGCCAGCAGTCCCTGGACAGGGGCTGGCTATGGCTACACCTTC
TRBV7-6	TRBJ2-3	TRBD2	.	CASSRTSGRAADTQYF	TGTGCCAGCAGCCGGACTAGCGGGAGGGCCGCAGATACGCAGTATTTT
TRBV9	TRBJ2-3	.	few	CASSGDTAGQYF	TGTGCCAGCAGCGGTGACACTGCGGGGCAGTATTTT
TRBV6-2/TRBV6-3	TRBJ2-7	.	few	CASSWSQVYEQYF	TGTGCCAGCAGTTGGAGCCAAGTCTACGAGCAGTACTTC
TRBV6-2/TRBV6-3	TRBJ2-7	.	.	CASSPEDTYEQYF	TGTGCCAGCAGTCCCGAAGACACCTACGAGCAGTACTTC
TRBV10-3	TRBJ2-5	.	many	CAISGGSQETQYF	TGTGCCATCAGTGGGGGCAGCCAAGAGACCCAGTACTTC
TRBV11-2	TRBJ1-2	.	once	CASSLPGWYGYTF	TGTGCCAGCAGCTTACCGGGTTGGTATGGCTACACCTTC
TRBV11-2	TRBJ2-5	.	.	CASSAEALSWETQYF	TGTGCCAGCAGTGCCGAGGCATTGTCCTGGGAGACCCAGTACTTC
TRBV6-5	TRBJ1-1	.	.	CASSPPGKKGGFF	TGTGCCAGCAGTCCCCCAGGCAAAAAAGGAGGTTTCTTT
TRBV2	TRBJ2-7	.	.	CASSERQEDEQYF	TGTGCCAGCAGTGAAAGACAGGAAGACGAGCAGTACTTC
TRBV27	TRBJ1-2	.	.	CASGGQHYGYTF	TGTGCCAGCGGAGGACAGCACTATGGCTACACCTTC
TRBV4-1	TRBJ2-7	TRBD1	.	CASSQNRGHSYEQYF	TGCGCCAGCAGCCAGAACAGGGGGCACTCCTACGAGCAGTACTTC
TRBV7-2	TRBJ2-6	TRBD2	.	CASSSGLAGVIGVLTF	TGTGCCAGCAGCTCAGGACTAGCGGGAGTAATAGGGGTCCTGACTTTC